This T cell receptor beta chain was recorded in a study of spatial heterogeneity in lung cancer. Whole-study context: Counts of TCR transcripts in tumor regions tracked strongly with a T cell module score that came from matched bulk RNA-seq.

Study-wide results and caveats: In tumors, expanded intratumoral alpha and beta TCR counts tracked mutation counts.

Via MiXCR, TCRdb re-called the 5' RACE reads, giving one row per CDR3 protein. The table includes 7,000 to 8,000 distinct CDR3 sequences, around 8.4% detected once. This clonotype qualifies as medium-sized (0.01 to 0.1%). What it recognizes is unknown. Stated time point: sample taken at primary tumor resection. The TCR originated in a male donor with early-stage non-small cell lung cancer. This specimen was lung tumor tissue, taken at surgery.

This CDR3 reads CASSEGAENTEAFF. The CDR3 DNA is TGTGCCAGCAGTGAAGGGGCAGAGAACACTGAAGCTTTCTTT. This chain uses TRBV2 with TRBJ1-1; D is unclear. This CDR3 contains 14 residues. Germline CDR1 SNHLY, CDR2 FYNNEI. V dropped 1 base and J dropped 1 base, with 7 bases sitting between them.